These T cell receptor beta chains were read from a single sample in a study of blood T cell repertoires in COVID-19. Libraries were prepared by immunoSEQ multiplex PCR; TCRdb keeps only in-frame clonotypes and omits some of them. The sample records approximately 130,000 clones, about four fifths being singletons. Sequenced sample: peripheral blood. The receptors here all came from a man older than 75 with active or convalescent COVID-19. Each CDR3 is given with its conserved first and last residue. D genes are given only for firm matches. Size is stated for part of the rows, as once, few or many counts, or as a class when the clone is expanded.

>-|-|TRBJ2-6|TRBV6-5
CASSRQASGANVLTF
TGTGCCAGCAGCCGACAGGCCTCTGGGGCCAACGTCCTGACTTTC
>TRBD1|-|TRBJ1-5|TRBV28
CASRGTGGHQPQHF
TGTGCCAGCAGGGGGACAGGGGGGCATCAGCCCCAGCATTTT
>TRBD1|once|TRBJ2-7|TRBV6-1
CASSEIRGQGSEQYF
TGTGCCAGCAGTGAAATACGAGGACAGGGTAGTGAGCAGTACTTC
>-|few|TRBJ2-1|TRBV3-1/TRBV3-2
CASSQGGDLGGEQFF
TGTGCCAGCAGCCAAGGGGGGGACTTAGGAGGTGAGCAGTTCTTC
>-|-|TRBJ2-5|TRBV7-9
CASSLAGETQYF
TGTGCCAGCAGCTTAGCCGGGGAGACCCAGTACTTC
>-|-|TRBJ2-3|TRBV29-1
CSVDGRGNTDTQYF
TGCAGCGTTGATGGAAGAGGAAACACAGATACGCAGTATTTT
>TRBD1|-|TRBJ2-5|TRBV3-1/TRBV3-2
CASSHLGQEETQYF
TGTGCCAGCAGCCACCTAGGACAGGAAGAGACCCAGTACTTC
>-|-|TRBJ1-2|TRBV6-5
CASSKRDRTRYGYTF
TGTGCCAGCAGTAAACGAGACAGAACCCGGTATGGCTACACCTTC
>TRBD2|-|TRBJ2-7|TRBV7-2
CASSLSGGAYEQYF
TGTGCCAGCAGCTTAAGCGGGGGGGCTTACGAGCAGTACTTC
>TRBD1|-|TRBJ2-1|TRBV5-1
CASSGQGSYNEQFF
TGCGCCAGCTCGGGACAGGGCTCCTACAATGAGCAGTTCTTC
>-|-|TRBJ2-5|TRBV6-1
CASSEISRGKETQYF
TGTGCCAGCAGTGAAATAAGCAGGGGTAAAGAGACCCAGTACTTC
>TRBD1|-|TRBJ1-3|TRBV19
CASRETGGYSGNTIYF
TGTGCCAGTAGGGAGACAGGGGGATACTCTGGAAACACCATATATTTT
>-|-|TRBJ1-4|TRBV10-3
CAISESGGTNEKLFF
TGTGCCATCAGTGAGTCCGGGGGAACTAATGAAAAACTGTTTTTT
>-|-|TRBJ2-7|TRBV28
CASSLGGRNYEQYF
TGTGCCAGCAGTTTAGGGGGCAGGAACTACGAGCAGTACTTC
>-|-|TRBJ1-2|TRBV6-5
CASTAEMSSLYGYTF
TGTGCCAGCACCGCCGAGATGAGCTCTCTCTATGGCTACACCTTC
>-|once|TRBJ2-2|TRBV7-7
CASSPTPTNTGELFF
TGTGCTAGCAGCCCTACACCGACTAACACCGGGGAGCTGTTTTTT
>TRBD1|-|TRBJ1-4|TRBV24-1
CATSEQGRNEKLFF
TGTGCCACCAGTGAACAGGGGCGGAATGAAAAACTGTTTTTT
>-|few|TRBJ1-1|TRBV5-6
CASSIDRNTEAFF
TGTGCCAGCAGCATCGACAGGAACACTGAAGCTTTCTTT
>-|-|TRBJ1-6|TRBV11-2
CASSFAPGWPLYNSPLHF
TGTGCCAGCAGCTTCGCTCCAGGATGGCCCCTTTATAATTCACCCCTCCACTTT
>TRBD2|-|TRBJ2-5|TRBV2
CASSEAGSSGGLRVTQYF
TGTGCCAGCAGTGAAGCGGGTTCAAGCGGGGGGCTCCGCGTGACCCAGTACTTC
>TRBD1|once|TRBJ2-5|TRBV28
CASSTGQSVSQYF
TGTGCCAGCAGCACGGGACAGTCCGTGTCCCAGTACTTC
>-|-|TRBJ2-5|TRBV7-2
CASSLGSQETQYF
TGTGCCAGCAGCTTAGGCAGTCAAGAGACCCAGTACTTC
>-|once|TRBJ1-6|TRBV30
CAWSGGGSYNSPLHF
TGTGCCTGGAGTGGGGGAGGATCCTATAATTCACCCCTCCACTTT
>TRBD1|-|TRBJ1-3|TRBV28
CASSLLGQGYGNTIYF
TGTGCCAGCAGTTTATTGGGACAGGGGTATGGAAACACCATATATTTT
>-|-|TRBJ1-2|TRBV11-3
CASSRGTDGYTF
TGTGCCAGCAGCCGCGGGACGGATGGCTACACCTTC
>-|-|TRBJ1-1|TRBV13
CASSFLTENTEAFF
TGTGCCAGCAGCTTCCTGACAGAAAACACTGAAGCTTTCTTT
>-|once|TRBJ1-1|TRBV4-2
CASSPGTQIMNTEAFF
TGTGCCAGCAGCCCCGGGACTCAAATAATGAACACTGAAGCTTTCTTT
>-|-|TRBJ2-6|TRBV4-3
CASSQESSTAGANVLTF
TGCGCCAGCAGCCAAGAATCATCGACAGCTGGGGCCAACGTCCTGACTTTC
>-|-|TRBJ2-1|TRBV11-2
CASSLSGDNEQFF
TGTGCCAGCAGCTTATCCGGAGACAATGAGCAGTTCTTC
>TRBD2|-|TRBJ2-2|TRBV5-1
CASSPTSGGNTGELFF
TGCGCCAGCAGCCCCACTAGCGGGGGGAACACCGGGGAGCTGTTTTTT
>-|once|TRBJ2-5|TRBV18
CASSPRSGGGETQYF
TGTGCCAGCTCCCCCCGTTCGGGGGGCGGCGAGACCCAGTACTTC
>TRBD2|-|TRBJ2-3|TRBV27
CASSTKDTRTSGGAVDTQYF
TGTGCCAGCAGTACGAAGGACACCCGGACTAGCGGGGGGGCTGTAGATACGCAGTATTTT
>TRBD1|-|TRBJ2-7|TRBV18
CASSLGTGDLNYEQYF
TGTGCCAGCTCACTCGGTACAGGGGATCTAAACTACGAGCAGTACTTC
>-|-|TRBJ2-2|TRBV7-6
CASSLAFGSNTGELFF
TGTGCCAGCAGCTTAGCGTTCGGGTCGAACACCGGGGAGCTGTTTTTT
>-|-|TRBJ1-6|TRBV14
CASSQDLTQGLYNSPLHF
TGTGCCAGCAGCCAAGATCTCACACAGGGCCTTTATAATTCACCCCTCCACTTT
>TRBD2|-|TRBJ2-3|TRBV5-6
CASSLGTDGGSRTDTQYF
TGTGCCAGCAGCTTGGGTACGGACGGGGGGAGCCGAACAGATACGCAGTATTTT
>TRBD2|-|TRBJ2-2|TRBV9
CASSVEGEGTGELFF
TGTGCCAGCAGCGTAGAAGGGGAGGGCACCGGGGAGCTGTTTTTT
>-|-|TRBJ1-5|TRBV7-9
CASSSSGGASNQPQHF
TGTGCCAGCAGCTCTTCGGGGGGCGCGAGCAATCAGCCCCAGCATTTT
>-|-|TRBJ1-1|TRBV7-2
CASSLGGRGNTEAFF
TGTGCCAGCAGCTTAGGTGGCAGGGGAAACACTGAAGCTTTCTTT
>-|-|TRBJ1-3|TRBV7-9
CASSLLSGGASGNTIYF
TGTGCCAGCAGCTTACTATCGGGGGGCGCTTCTGGAAACACCATATATTTT
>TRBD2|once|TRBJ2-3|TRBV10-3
CAISEPTSGGRDTQYF
TGTGCCATCAGTGAACCAACTAGCGGGGGGCGGGATACGCAGTATTTT
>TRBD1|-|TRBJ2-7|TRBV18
CASSQTGTWEQYF
TGTGCCAGCTCGCAGACAGGGACGTGGGAGCAGTACTTC
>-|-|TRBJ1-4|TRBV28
CASSSPGRGSEKLFF
TGTGCCAGCAGTTCCCCAGGACGGGGGAGTGAAAAACTGTTTTTT
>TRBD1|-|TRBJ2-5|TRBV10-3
CAIRGQGEETQYF
TGTGCCATCAGGGGACAGGGGGAGGAGACCCAGTACTTC
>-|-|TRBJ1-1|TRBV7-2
CASSLEINTEAFF
TGTGCCAGCAGCTTAGAAATAAACACTGAAGCTTTCTTT
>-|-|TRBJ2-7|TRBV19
CASSIATTPWEQYF
TGTGCCAGTAGTATAGCCACGACTCCTTGGGAGCAGTACTTC
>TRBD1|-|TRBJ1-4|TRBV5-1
CASSSGTGNEKLFF
TGCGCCAGCAGCTCCGGGACAGGGAATGAAAAACTGTTTTTT
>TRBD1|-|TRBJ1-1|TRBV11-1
CASSFGQGLWTEAFF
TGTGCCAGCAGCTTCGGACAGGGGCTTTGGACTGAAGCTTTCTTT
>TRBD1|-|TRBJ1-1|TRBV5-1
CASSSTGRLDTEAFF
TGCGCCAGCAGCTCGACAGGGAGGTTGGACACTGAAGCTTTCTTT
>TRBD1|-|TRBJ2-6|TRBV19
CASSKDRGSGANVLTF
TGTGCCAGTAGTAAGGACAGGGGCTCTGGGGCCAACGTCCTGACTTTC
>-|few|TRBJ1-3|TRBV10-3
CAIGGTVSGNTIYF
TGTGCCATCGGGGGGACGGTTTCTGGAAACACCATATATTTT
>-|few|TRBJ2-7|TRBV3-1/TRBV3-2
CASSQERESDEQYF
TGTGCCAGCAGCCAAGAGCGGGAATCGGACGAGCAGTACTTC